The 26 T cell receptor beta chains reported below all come from one sample, sequenced in a study of identical twins. In TCRdb, the 5' RACE reads were re-called with MiXCR into one record per CDR3 protein. The profile shows hundreds of thousands of distinct CDR3 sequences, 6% to 9% of them singletons. This sample also belongs to another study, concerning yellow fever vaccine responses in identical twins.

Source material: memory (CD45RO+) T cells sorted from blood. These receptor sequences come from a woman aged 18-29 years in good health.

The table lists this clonotype with many counts. The chain links TRBV20-1 to TRBJ2-1; 9 bases line up with TRBD2. There are 13 residues in the CDR3. J gave up 14 bases and V 2 bases, and 10 bases lay outside the gene matches. Germline-derived CDR1 and CDR2 are DFQATT and SNEGSKA (reference sequence). CDR3 coding DNA: TGCAGTGCTAGATTGGGTGAGGGACTAGCAAAGTTCTTC. Encoded protein: CSARLGEGLAKFF.

The CDR3 nucleotides are TGTGCCAGCAGTCCCGGGACTAGCGGGAGCTCCTACAATGAGCAGTTCTTC. Amino acids: CASSPGTSGSSYNEQFF. The chain combines TRBV27 with TRBJ2-1; 14 positions match TRBD2. Germline assignment: CDR1 MNHEY and CDR2 SMNVEV (reference sequence). Unmatched junction bases numbered 3, after V lost 5 bases and J lost 0 bases. The CDR3 extends over 17 amino acids.

This clonotype was seen only a few times. V gene TRBV4-3 combines with J gene TRBJ2-1, with D tentatively TRBD1 or TRBD2 (6 bases each). The germline V and J ends were trimmed by 4 bases and 3 bases, with 19 bases remaining between them. The CDR3 is 17 residues long. Germline loops: CDR1 LGHNA, CDR2 YSLEER. CDR3 loop: CASSRHRQKGGYNEQFF. The DNA of the CDR3 is TGCGCCAGCAGCCGCCATCGGCAGAAGGGGGGCTACAATGAGCAGTTCTTC.

This clonotype was detected many times. This sequence joins TRBV12-3 or TRBV12-4 and TRBJ1-4; possibly TRBD1 for D (6 bases). CDR3 length: 16 amino acids. Between the trimmed V and J ends, which lost 3 bases and 4 bases, there was a span of 15 bases. The CDR3 DNA reads TGTGCCAGCAGTTTCAGGGGCCCTGGGGGTAATGAAAAACTGTTTTTT. Protein product: CASSFRGPGGNEKLFF.

J is TRBJ2-2 and V is TRBV20-1; 10 positions match TRBD2. V shed 0 bases, J shed 0 bases, and the junction held 7 bases outside the gene matches. Germline V gene lookup returns CDR1 DFQATT and CDR2 SNEGSKA (reference sequence). CDR3 size: 18 residues. This CDR3 reads CSARDGQRGGTNTGELFF. For the CDR3, the DNA is TGCAGTGCTAGAGATGGACAGCGGGGGGGCACGAACACCGGGGAGCTGTTTTTT.

This clonotype was seen repeatedly, ten times or more. The gene calls are TRBV7-2 and TRBJ2-3; maybe TRBD2 (7 bases). The CDR3 is made up of 17 amino acids. V gave up 5 bases and J gave up 5 bases, with 23 bases separating them. Germline values: CDR1 SGHTA, CDR2 FQGNSA. The CDR3 DNA reads as TGTGCCAGCAGCCCCACCCAACGGGGGGCACTCGGAGATACGCAGTATTTT. This codes for CASSPTQRGALGDTQYF.

This clonotype showed up just a few times. The chain is built from TRBV5-6 and TRBJ2-6; 11 bases are shared with TRBD1. Trimming removed 9 bases from V and 4 bases from J; junction bases left unmatched: 12. The CDR3 is made up of 17 amino acids. Germline-derived CDR1 and CDR2 are SGHDT and YYEEEE. The DNA for the CDR3 is TGTGCCACCTCGAGTGGACAGGGGGCCCTAGGGGCCAACGTCCTGACTTTC. This codes for CATSSGQGALGANVLTF.

This clonotype was found a few times. One end of the junction varies from germline; a read error may be responsible. The chain recombines TRBV7-7 with TRBJ2-5; weak D call: TRBD2 (5 bases). The CDR3 covers 14 residues. The germline gives CDR1 SSHAT, CDR2 FNYEAQ (reference sequence). The CDR3 sequence is CASSLARTLGAQYF. The CDR3 coding sequence is TGTGCTAGCAGCTTAGCCCGGACCCTCGGGGCCCAGTACTTC.

This chain joins TRBV27 and TRBJ1-2, with 8 bases identical to TRBD1. The CDR3 length is 13 residues. Trimming at V came to 8 bases and at J to 3 bases, leaving 5 bases not matched to a gene. Germline loops: CDR1 MNHEY, CDR2 SMNVEV (reference sequence). The CDR3 DNA sequence: TGTGCCAGCCAGGGGGCGTTGGACTATGGCTACACCTTC. This translates into CASQGALDYGYTF.

This clonotype turned up a few times. This chain uses TRBV5-1 with TRBJ2-1, with 12 bases lining up with TRBD2. With V trimmed by 5 bases and J by 3 bases, 3 bases remained unmatched. Germline-derived CDR1 and CDR2 are SGHRS and YFSETQ. CDR3 length: 15 residues. The CDR3 is CASRKGLAGYNEQFF. DNA for the CDR3: TGCGCCAGCAGAAAGGGACTAGCGGGCTACAATGAGCAGTTCTTC.

This clonotype was counted ten times or more. The chain carries TRBV5-1 and TRBJ1-4, with D possibly being TRBD1 (6 bases). The germline V gene encodes CDR1 SGHRS and CDR2 YFSETQ. With 3 bases removed from V and 5 bases from J, the gap between germline ends came to 17 bases. The CDR3 length is 16 residues. The DNA for the CDR3 is TGCGCCAGCAGCTCGGGGACAAGGCGAGAAAATGAAAAACTGTTTTTT. Translating it yields CASSSGTRRENEKLFF.

V gene TRBV6-1 combines with J gene TRBJ2-1; 9 bases are shared with TRBD2. Losses at the gene ends were 6 bases for V and 5 bases for J; bases not matched to a gene: 8. In germline, CDR1 is MNHNS, CDR2 SASEGT. The CDR3 spans 15 residues. Here the CDR3 reads CASSKGTSTNNEQFF. CDR3 sequence (DNA): TGTGCCAGCAGCAAAGGGACTAGCACTAACAATGAGCAGTTCTTC.

This clonotype was observed many times. This rearrangement joins TRBV7-9 to TRBJ2-3; the D is unclear. Deletions cut 5 bases from V and 0 bases from J, with 12 bases between. There are 15 residues in the CDR3. The germline V gene encodes CDR1 SEHNR and CDR2 FQNEAQ (reference sequence). CDR3 region: CASSQGLGSTDTQYF. Here the CDR3 DNA reads TGTGCCAGCAGCCAAGGGCTGGGTAGCACAGATACGCAGTATTTT. Based on the CDR3 plus reference TRBV7-9 and TRBJ2-3, the full variable domain is DTGVSQNPRHKITKRGQNVTFRCDPISEHNRLYWYRQTLGQGPEFLTYFQNEAQLEKSRLLSDRFSAERPKGSFSTLEIQRTEQGDSAMYLCASSQGLGSTDTQYFGPGTRLTVL.

This chain connects TRBV20-1 to TRBJ2-1, with D tentatively TRBD1 (6 bases). Trimming removed 1 base from V and 2 bases from J, with 9 bases in between. The CDR3 length is 14 residues. Germline V CDR1 and CDR2: DFQATT, SNEGSKA (reference sequence). The CDR3 DNA sequence: TGCAGTGCTAGAGCGACAGGCCCCTACAATGAGCAGTTCTTC. It specifies CSARATGPYNEQFF.

This sequence joins TRBV6-2 or TRBV6-3 and TRBJ2-2; perhaps TRBD1 as D (6 bases). The germline V gene has CDR1 MNHEY and CDR2 SVGEGT. This CDR3 is built from 14 residues. Trimming took off 5 bases at V and 6 bases at J, with 13 bases between the two ends. The CDR3 region is CASSQLNRAGELFF. The CDR3 coding sequence is TGTGCCAGCAGTCAACTGAACAGGGCCGGGGAGCTGTTTTTT.

This clonotype was detected many times. This chain connects TRBV4-1 to TRBJ1-5; unclear D gene. The CDR3 extends over 15 amino acids. Germline V gene data show CDR1 as MGHRA and CDR2 as YSYEKL. V lost 3 bases to trimming and J lost 0 bases, with 9 bases between them. The CDR3 region is CASSHLINSNQPQHF. The CDR3 coding sequence is TGCGCCAGCAGCCACCTGATCAATAGCAATCAGCCCCAGCATTTT.

This clonotype has a handful of counts. The rearrangement joins TRBV7-9 to TRBJ1-4; D is ambiguous. The V gene lost 4 bases and the J gene lost 3 bases, with 12 bases spanning the gap. In germline, CDR1 is SEHNR, CDR2 FQNEAQ (reference sequence). The CDR3 contains 15 residues. The CDR3 is CASSSDGNSNEKLFF. CDR3 in DNA: TGTGCCAGCAGCTCAGACGGGAACTCTAATGAAAAACTGTTTTTT. Together with reference TRBV7-9 and TRBJ1-4, the CDR3 gives the full variable domain: DTGVSQNPRHKITKRGQNVTFRCDPISEHNRLYWYRQTLGQGPEFLTYFQNEAQLEKSRLLSDRFSAERPKGSFSTLEIQRTEQGDSAMYLCASSSDGNSNEKLFFGSGTQLSVL.

This clonotype turned up a few times. This sequence joins TRBV6-1 and TRBJ2-6; D is uncertain. Germline lookup yields CDR1 MNHNS and CDR2 SASEGT. CDR3 length equals 13 residues. V was clipped by 10 bases and J by 4 bases, with 11 bases between them. CDR3: CATLKSGANVLTF. In nucleotides, the CDR3 is TGTGCCACCCTGAAATCCGGGGCCAACGTCCTGACTTTC.

This clonotype has a count of ten or more. V and J are TRBV6-2 or TRBV6-3 and TRBJ1-1; a possible D gene is TRBD1 (5 bases). CDR1 and CDR2 (germline): MNHEY, SVGEGT. Trimming left V 2 bases short and J 2 bases short, with 6 bases between. This CDR3 contains 13 residues. Here the CDR3 reads CASSYRDNTEAFF. As DNA, the CDR3 is TGTGCCAGCAGTTACCGGGACAACACTGAAGCTTTCTTT.

This chain joins TRBV12-5 and TRBJ2-1; D is undetermined. Trimming took off 6 bases at V and 9 bases at J, with 12 bases between the two ends. Per the germline V gene, CDR1 is LGHNT and CDR2 is FRNRAP. This CDR3 is built from 12 residues. The CDR3 protein is CASGLISGEQFF. The CDR3 nucleotides are TGTGCTAGTGGCCTCATATCCGGTGAGCAGTTCTTC.

This clonotype was observed many times. V gene TRBV27 combines with J gene TRBJ2-5, with a possible D match to TRBD2 (6 bases). Germline V lookup: CDR1 MNHEY, CDR2 SMNVEV (reference sequence). Trimming left V 3 bases short and J 5 bases short, with 16 bases between. The CDR3 loop spans 15 amino acids. Here the CDR3 reads CASSFFGGGWETQYF. The DNA of the CDR3 is TGTGCCAGCAGTTTCTTCGGGGGAGGATGGGAGACCCAGTACTTC.

This chain uses TRBV6-2 or TRBV6-3 with TRBJ2-6; TRBD1 aligns across 10 bases. The length of the CDR3 is 16 residues. Germline V lookup: CDR1 MNHEY, CDR2 SVGEGT. V shed 6 bases, J shed 1 base, and the junction held 3 bases outside the gene matches. CDR3 in DNA: TGTGCCAGCAGCCGGGACAGGGGATCTGGGGCCAACGTCCTGACTTTC. Translating it yields CASSRDRGSGANVLTF.

Ten or more counts support this clonotype. The chain combines TRBV10-3 with TRBJ1-1; perhaps TRBD1 as D (6 bases). Germline CDR1 and CDR2: ENHRY and SYGVKD. V dropped 7 bases and J dropped 4 bases, with 16 bases sitting between them. This CDR3 contains 14 residues. The CDR3 here is CAINRDGSGTEAFF. CDR3 nucleotides: TGTGCCATCAACAGGGATGGGTCTGGCACTGAAGCTTTCTTT.

This clonotype came up a few times. This rearrangement joins TRBV14 to TRBJ1-2; D remains unclear. The germline V and J ends were trimmed by 0 bases and 4 bases, with 6 bases remaining between them. Germline-derived CDR1 and CDR2 are SGHDN and FVKESK. The CDR3 is made up of 13 amino acids. This chain's CDR3 is CASSQDSLYGYTF. CDR3 coding DNA: TGTGCCAGCAGCCAAGATAGCCTCTATGGCTACACCTTC.

This clonotype has just a few counts. The rearrangement joins TRBV5-6 to TRBJ2-2; 7 positions match TRBD2. CDR3 length equals 18 residues. V lost 0 bases and J lost 5; bases outside the gene matches: 13. Germline CDR1 is SGHDT and CDR2 is YYEEEE. CDR3 region: CASSLAELRLANTGELFF. The CDR3 coding sequence is TGTGCCAGCAGCTTGGCCGAATTGAGACTAGCTAATACCGGGGAGCTGTTTTTT.

The V and J genes are TRBV20-1 and TRBJ2-7, with 14 bases aligning to TRBD2. CDR3 size: 13 residues. Per germline, CDR1 DFQATT and CDR2 SNEGSKA (reference sequence). V was clipped by 6 bases and J by 12 bases; unmatched bases: 10. CDR3 DNA sequence: TGCAGTGCCACCGGGACTAGCGGGAGTTCTCGGTACTTC. This sequence encodes CSATGTSGSSRYF.